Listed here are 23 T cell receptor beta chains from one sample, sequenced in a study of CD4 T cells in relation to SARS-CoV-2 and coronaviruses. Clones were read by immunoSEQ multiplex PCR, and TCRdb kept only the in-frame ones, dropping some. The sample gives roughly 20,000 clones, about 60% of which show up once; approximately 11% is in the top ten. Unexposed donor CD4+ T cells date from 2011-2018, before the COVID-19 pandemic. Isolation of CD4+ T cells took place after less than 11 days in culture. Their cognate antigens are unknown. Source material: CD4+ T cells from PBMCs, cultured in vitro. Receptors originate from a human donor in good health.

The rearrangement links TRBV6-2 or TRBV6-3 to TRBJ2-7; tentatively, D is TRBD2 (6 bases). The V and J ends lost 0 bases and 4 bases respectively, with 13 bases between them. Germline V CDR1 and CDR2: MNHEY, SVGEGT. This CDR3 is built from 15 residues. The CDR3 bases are TGTGCCAGCAGTTACTCCGGTGTTAGCGGATACGAGCAGTACTTC. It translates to CASSYSGVSGYEQYF.

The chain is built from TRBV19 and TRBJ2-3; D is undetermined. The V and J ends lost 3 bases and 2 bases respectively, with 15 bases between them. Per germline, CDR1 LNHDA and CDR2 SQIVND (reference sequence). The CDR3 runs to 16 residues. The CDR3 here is CASSISLDLYTDTQYF. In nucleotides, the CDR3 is TGTGCCAGTAGTATCTCACTCGACCTTTACACAGATACGCAGTATTTT. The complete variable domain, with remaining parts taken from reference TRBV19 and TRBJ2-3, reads DGGITQSPKYLFRKEGQNVTLSCEQNLNHDAMYWYRQDPGQGLRLIYYSQIVNDFQKGDIAEGYSVSREKKESFPLTVTSAQKNPTAFYLCASSISLDLYTDTQYFGPGTRLTVL.

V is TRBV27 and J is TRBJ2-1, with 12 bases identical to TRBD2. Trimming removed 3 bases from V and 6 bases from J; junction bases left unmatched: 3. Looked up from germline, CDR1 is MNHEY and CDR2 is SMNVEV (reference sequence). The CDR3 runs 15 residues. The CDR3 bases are TGTGCCAGCAGTTTCGGGACTAGCGGGCTCAATGAGCAGTTCTTC. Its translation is CASSFGTSGLNEQFF.

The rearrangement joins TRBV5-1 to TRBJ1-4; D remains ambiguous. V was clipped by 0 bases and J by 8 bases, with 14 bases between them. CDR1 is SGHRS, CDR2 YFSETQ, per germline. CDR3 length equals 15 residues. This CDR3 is CASSLERRNGEKLFF. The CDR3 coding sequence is TGCGCCAGCAGCTTGGAACGACGGAACGGGGAAAAACTGTTTTTT.

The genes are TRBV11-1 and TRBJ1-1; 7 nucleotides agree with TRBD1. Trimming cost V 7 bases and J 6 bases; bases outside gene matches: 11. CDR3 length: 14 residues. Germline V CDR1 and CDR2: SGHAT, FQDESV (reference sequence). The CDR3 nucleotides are TGTGCCAGCACCCTGGACAGGAGAATCCCTGAAGCTTTCTTT. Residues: CASTLDRRIPEAFF.

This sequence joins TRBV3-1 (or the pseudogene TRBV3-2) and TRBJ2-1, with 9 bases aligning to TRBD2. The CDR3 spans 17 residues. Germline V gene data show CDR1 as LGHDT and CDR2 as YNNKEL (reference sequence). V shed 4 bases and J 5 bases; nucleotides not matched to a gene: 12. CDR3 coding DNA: TGTGCCAGCAGCCCCCGCTCGGCTAGCGGGAACCACAATGAGCAGTTCTTC. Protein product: CASSPRSASGNHNEQFF.

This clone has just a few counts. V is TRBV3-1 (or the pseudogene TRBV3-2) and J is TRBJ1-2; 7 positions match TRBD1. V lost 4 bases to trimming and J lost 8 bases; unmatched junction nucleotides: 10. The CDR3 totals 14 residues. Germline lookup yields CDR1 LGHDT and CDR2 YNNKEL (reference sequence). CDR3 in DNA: TGTGCCAGCAGCCCGACAGGGCTCTTTGGGGGCTACACCTTC. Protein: CASSPTGLFGGYTF.

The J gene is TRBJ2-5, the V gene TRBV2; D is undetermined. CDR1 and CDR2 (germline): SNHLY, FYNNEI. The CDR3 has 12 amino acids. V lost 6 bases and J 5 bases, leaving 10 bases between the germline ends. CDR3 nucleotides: TGTGCCAGCAGCCCCCTATGGGAGACCCAGTACTTC. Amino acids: CASSPLWETQYF.

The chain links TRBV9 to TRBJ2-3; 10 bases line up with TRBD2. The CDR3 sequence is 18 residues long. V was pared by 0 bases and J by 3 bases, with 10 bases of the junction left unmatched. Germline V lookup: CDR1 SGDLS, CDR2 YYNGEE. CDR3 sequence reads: CASSVVGGLALGTDTQYF. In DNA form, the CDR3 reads TGTGCCAGCAGCGTAGTAGGGGGACTAGCGTTAGGGACAGATACGCAGTATTTT.

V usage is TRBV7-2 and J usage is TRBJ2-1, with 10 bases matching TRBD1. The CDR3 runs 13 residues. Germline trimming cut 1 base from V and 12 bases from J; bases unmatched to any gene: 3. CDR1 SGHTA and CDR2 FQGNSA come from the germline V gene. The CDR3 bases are TGTGCCAGCAGCTTAGGGACAGGGGGAAGGCAGTTCTTC. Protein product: CASSLGTGGRQFF.

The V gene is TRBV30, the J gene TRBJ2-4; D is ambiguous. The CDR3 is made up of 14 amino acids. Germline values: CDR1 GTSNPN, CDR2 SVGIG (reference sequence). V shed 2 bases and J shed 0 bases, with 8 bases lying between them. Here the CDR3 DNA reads TGTGCCTGGAGTCAGGACGTAGCCAAAAACATTCAGTACTTC. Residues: CAWSQDVAKNIQYF.

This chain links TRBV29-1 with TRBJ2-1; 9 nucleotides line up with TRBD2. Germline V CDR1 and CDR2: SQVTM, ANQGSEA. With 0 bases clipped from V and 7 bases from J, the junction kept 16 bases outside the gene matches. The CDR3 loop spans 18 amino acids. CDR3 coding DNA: TGCAGCGTTGAAGAAGTGGGCTTTGGCGGGAGGGCCGTAAATGAGCAGTTCTTC. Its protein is CSVEEVGFGGRAVNEQFF.

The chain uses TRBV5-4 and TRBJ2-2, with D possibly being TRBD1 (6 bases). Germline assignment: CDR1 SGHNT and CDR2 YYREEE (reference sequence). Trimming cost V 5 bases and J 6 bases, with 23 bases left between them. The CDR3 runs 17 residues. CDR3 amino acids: CASSPQGVFRSAGELFF. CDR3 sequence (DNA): TGTGCCAGCAGTCCACAGGGTGTGTTTCGTAGCGCCGGGGAGCTGTTTTTT.

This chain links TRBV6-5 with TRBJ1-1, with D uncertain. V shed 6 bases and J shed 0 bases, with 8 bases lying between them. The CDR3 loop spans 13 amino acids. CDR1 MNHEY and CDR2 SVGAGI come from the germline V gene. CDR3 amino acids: CASRATLNTEAFF. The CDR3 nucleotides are TGTGCCAGCAGAGCGACTTTGAACACTGAAGCTTTCTTT.

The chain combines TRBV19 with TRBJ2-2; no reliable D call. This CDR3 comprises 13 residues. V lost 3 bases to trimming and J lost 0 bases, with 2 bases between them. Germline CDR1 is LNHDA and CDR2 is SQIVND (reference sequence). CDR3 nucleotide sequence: TGTGCCAGTAGTATGCCGAACACCGGGGAGCTGTTTTTT. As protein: CASSMPNTGELFF.

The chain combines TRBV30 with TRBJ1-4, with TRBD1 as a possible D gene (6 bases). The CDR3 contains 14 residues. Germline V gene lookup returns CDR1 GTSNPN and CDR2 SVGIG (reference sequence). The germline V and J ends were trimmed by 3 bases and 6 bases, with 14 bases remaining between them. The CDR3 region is CAWRWGGADEKLFF. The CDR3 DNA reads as TGTGCCTGGAGGTGGGGGGGGGCCGATGAAAAACTGTTTTTT.

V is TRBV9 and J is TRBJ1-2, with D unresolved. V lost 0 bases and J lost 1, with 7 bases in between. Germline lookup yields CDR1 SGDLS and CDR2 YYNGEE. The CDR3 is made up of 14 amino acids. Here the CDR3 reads CASSVGAVNYGYTF. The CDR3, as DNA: TGTGCCAGCAGCGTAGGGGCAGTTAACTATGGCTACACCTTC.

CDR3 nucleotide sequence: TGTGCCAGTAGTATAGATAGGCTAGCGGGGGGTACGCAGTATTTT. Its protein product is CASSIDRLAGGTQYF. The chain recombines TRBV19 with TRBJ2-3; 11 nucleotides line up with TRBD2. The germline gives CDR1 LNHDA, CDR2 SQIVND (reference sequence). The CDR3 is 15 residues long. The junction had 4 bases not matched to a gene; V was cut back by 0 bases and J by 8 bases. Full variable domain (missing parts from reference TRBV19 and TRBJ2-3): DGGITQSPKYLFRKEGQNVTLSCEQNLNHDAMYWYRQDPGQGLRLIYYSQIVNDFQKGDIAEGYSVSREKKESFPLTVTSAQKNPTAFYLCASSIDRLAGGTQYFGPGTRLTVL.

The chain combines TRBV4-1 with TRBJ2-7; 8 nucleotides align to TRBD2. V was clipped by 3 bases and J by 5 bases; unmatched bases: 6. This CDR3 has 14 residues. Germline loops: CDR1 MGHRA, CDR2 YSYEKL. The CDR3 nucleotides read TGCGCCAGCAGCCATCCGGGGGGGAAGAACGAGCAGTACTTC. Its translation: CASSHPGGKNEQYF.

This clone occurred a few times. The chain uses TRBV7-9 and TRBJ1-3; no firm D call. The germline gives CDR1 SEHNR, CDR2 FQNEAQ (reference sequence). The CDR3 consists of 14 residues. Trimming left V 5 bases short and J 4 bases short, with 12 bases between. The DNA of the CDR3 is TGTGCCAGCAGCCCCGAGGGCAGGGGAAACACCATATATTTT. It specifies CASSPEGRGNTIYF.

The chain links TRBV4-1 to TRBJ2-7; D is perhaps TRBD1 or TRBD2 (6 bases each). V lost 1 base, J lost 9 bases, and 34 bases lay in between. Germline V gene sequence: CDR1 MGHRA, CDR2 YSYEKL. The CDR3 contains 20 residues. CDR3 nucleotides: TGCGCCAGCAGCCAAGGCCCCCTACCCCTTCGACAGGACCCACGGAGGGGGCAGTACTTC. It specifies CASSQGPLPLRQDPRRGQYF.

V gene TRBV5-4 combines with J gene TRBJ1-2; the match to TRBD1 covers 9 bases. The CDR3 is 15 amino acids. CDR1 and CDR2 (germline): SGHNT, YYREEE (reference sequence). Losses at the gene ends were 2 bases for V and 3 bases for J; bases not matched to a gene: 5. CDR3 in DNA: TGTGCCAGCAGCTTCGGGGACAGGGATTACTATGGCTACACCTTC. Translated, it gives CASSFGDRDYYGYTF.

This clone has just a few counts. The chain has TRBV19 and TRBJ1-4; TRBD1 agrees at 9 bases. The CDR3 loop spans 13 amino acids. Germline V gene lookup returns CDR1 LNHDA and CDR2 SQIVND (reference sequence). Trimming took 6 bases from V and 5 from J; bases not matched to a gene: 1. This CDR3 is CASSGTGNEKLFF. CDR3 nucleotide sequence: TGTGCCAGTAGCGGGACAGGGAATGAAAAACTGTTTTTT.